The rows below give T cell receptor beta chains drawn from one sample of a study of radiotherapy plus CTLA-4 blockade in lung cancer. This table comes from immunoSEQ multiplex PCR, and its TCRdb copy is limited to in-frame clones, with some not included. This repertoire shows about 95,000 clones, roughly 80% found once; its top ten account for roughly 3.5%. Sequencing was performed on peripheral blood, taken from a patient treated with radiotherapy plus ipilimumab. Receptors originate from a human donor with non-small cell lung cancer who had a partial response to radiotherapy plus ipilimumab. Both conserved end residues are part of each CDR3. The order of the fields is V gene, D gene, CDR3 length, J gene, clone size, CDR3 protein, CDR3 DNA. The D gene is left open where the match is weak. Size tells how often a clone was seen (once, few, many) or the class of an expanded clone, and some rows leave it out.

v_call: TRBV2
d_call: TRBD1
cdr3_length: 13
j_call: TRBJ1-1
clone_size: NA
cdr3_aa: CASSRGTGTEAFF
cdr3_nt: TGTGCCAGCAGCCGAGGGACAGGCACTGAAGCTTTCTTT

v_call: TRBV20-1
d_call: NA
cdr3_length: 11
j_call: TRBJ2-5
clone_size: NA
cdr3_aa: CSAPYGETQYF
cdr3_nt: TGCAGTGCTCCATACGGAGAGACCCAGTACTTC

v_call: TRBV19
d_call: NA
cdr3_length: 15
j_call: TRBJ1-3
clone_size: few
cdr3_aa: CASSTQGYSGNTIYF
cdr3_nt: TGTGCCAGTAGTACACAGGGTTACTCTGGAAACACCATATATTTT

v_call: TRBV18
d_call: NA
cdr3_length: 13
j_call: TRBJ1-2
clone_size: NA
cdr3_aa: CASSQDTDYGYTF
cdr3_nt: TGTGCCAGCTCTCAGGACACCGACTATGGCTACACCTTC

v_call: TRBV5-4
d_call: TRBD2
cdr3_length: 15
j_call: TRBJ2-7
clone_size: NA
cdr3_aa: CASSPGEGLSYEQYF
cdr3_nt: TGTGCCAGCAGCCCCGGGGAGGGCCTCTCCTACGAGCAGTACTTC

v_call: TRBV5-1
d_call: NA
cdr3_length: 14
j_call: TRBJ1-4
clone_size: NA
cdr3_aa: CASSLADGGEKLFF
cdr3_nt: TGCGCCAGCAGCTTGGCTGACGGGGGTGAAAAACTGTTTTTT

v_call: TRBV9
d_call: TRBD1
cdr3_length: 14
j_call: TRBJ1-2
clone_size: NA
cdr3_aa: CASSFGTGIYGYTF
cdr3_nt: TGTGCCAGCAGCTTCGGGACAGGGATCTATGGCTACACCTTC

v_call: TRBV7-9
d_call: TRBD2
cdr3_length: 15
j_call: TRBJ2-5
clone_size: once
cdr3_aa: CASSLGGGRQETQYF
cdr3_nt: TGTGCCAGCAGCTTAGGCGGGGGGCGTCAAGAGACCCAGTACTTC

v_call: TRBV27
d_call: TRBD1
cdr3_length: 14
j_call: TRBJ1-5
clone_size: once
cdr3_aa: CASSLDRASQPQHF
cdr3_nt: TGTGCCAGCAGTTTAGACAGGGCTTCTCAGCCCCAGCATTTT

v_call: TRBV27
d_call: TRBD2
cdr3_length: 17
j_call: TRBJ2-5
clone_size: NA
cdr3_aa: CASSPGRIAGARETQYF
cdr3_nt: TGTGCCAGCAGTCCCGGGCGGATAGCGGGAGCGAGAGAGACCCAGTACTTC

v_call: TRBV5-1
d_call: TRBD2
cdr3_length: 16
j_call: TRBJ2-3
clone_size: NA
cdr3_aa: CASSSGTSGGTDTQYF
cdr3_nt: TGCGCCAGCAGCTCCGGGACTAGCGGGGGCACAGATACGCAGTATTTT

v_call: TRBV7-2
d_call: TRBD2
cdr3_length: 14
j_call: TRBJ2-5
clone_size: NA
cdr3_aa: CASSRTSGSETQYF
cdr3_nt: TGTGCCAGCAGCCGGACTAGCGGGAGTGAGACCCAGTACTTC

v_call: TRBV6-6
d_call: NA
cdr3_length: 14
j_call: TRBJ1-2
clone_size: NA
cdr3_aa: CASSSMGQTYGYTF
cdr3_nt: TGTGCCAGCAGTTCCATGGGGCAGACCTATGGCTACACCTTC

v_call: TRBV2
d_call: TRBD1
cdr3_length: 13
j_call: TRBJ2-5
clone_size: NA
cdr3_aa: CAMSGQVRETQYF
cdr3_nt: TGTGCCATGTCGGGACAGGTCCGAGAGACCCAGTACTTC

v_call: TRBV19
d_call: TRBD2
cdr3_length: 14
j_call: TRBJ2-7
clone_size: NA
cdr3_aa: CASSKRDGSYEQYF
cdr3_nt: TGTGCCAGTAGTAAGCGGGACGGATCCTACGAGCAGTACTTC

v_call: TRBV28
d_call: TRBD2
cdr3_length: 17
j_call: TRBJ2-2
clone_size: few
cdr3_aa: CASMPAGVEGNTGELFF
cdr3_nt: TGTGCCAGCATGCCAGCGGGAGTGGAGGGGAACACCGGGGAGCTGTTTTTT

v_call: TRBV2
d_call: TRBD1
cdr3_length: 14
j_call: TRBJ2-7
clone_size: NA
cdr3_aa: CASNRQGDTYEQYF
cdr3_nt: TGTGCCAGCAATCGACAGGGCGATACCTACGAGCAGTACTTC

v_call: TRBV10-3
d_call: TRBD2
cdr3_length: 13
j_call: TRBJ2-1
clone_size: few
cdr3_aa: CAISELADNEQFF
cdr3_nt: TGTGCCATCAGTGAACTAGCGGACAATGAGCAGTTCTTC

v_call: TRBV7-6
d_call: NA
cdr3_length: 15
j_call: TRBJ1-4
clone_size: NA
cdr3_aa: CASSLGGTSLQKLFF
cdr3_nt: TGTGCCAGCAGCTTGGGCGGGACCAGCCTACAAAAACTGTTTTTT

v_call: TRBV7-2
d_call: TRBD1
cdr3_length: 15
j_call: TRBJ1-3
clone_size: NA
cdr3_aa: CASSLDSGGGNTIYF
cdr3_nt: TGTGCCAGCAGCTTAGACTCAGGGGGCGGAAACACCATATATTTT

v_call: TRBV5-6
d_call: NA
cdr3_length: 14
j_call: TRBJ2-3
clone_size: NA
cdr3_aa: CASSSPRDTDTQYF
cdr3_nt: TGTGCCAGCAGCTCCCCGCGGGACACAGATACGCAGTATTTT

v_call: TRBV25-1
d_call: NA
cdr3_length: 14
j_call: TRBJ1-1
clone_size: NA
cdr3_aa: CASSEPREDTEAFF
cdr3_nt: TGTGCCAGCAGTGAACCCCGAGAGGACACTGAAGCTTTCTTT

v_call: TRBV2
d_call: TRBD1
cdr3_length: 20
j_call: TRBJ2-4
clone_size: once
cdr3_aa: CASSLLAGTGASGAKNIQYF
cdr3_nt: TGTGCCAGCAGTTTATTGGCAGGGACAGGGGCGTCCGGGGCCAAAAACATTCAGTACTTC

v_call: TRBV28
d_call: NA
cdr3_length: 15
j_call: TRBJ1-6
clone_size: once
cdr3_aa: CASRVEEGSNSPLHF
cdr3_nt: TGTGCCAGCAGGGTGGAGGAGGGGTCTAATTCACCCCTCCACTTT

v_call: TRBV5-1
d_call: NA
cdr3_length: 15
j_call: TRBJ1-2
clone_size: once
cdr3_aa: CASSLDDRGDYGYTF
cdr3_nt: TGCGCCAGCAGCTTGGATGACCGCGGAGATTATGGCTACACCTTC

v_call: TRBV2
d_call: TRBD2
cdr3_length: 14
j_call: TRBJ2-7
clone_size: NA
cdr3_aa: CASSWGGDIKEQYF
cdr3_nt: TGTGCCAGCTCCTGGGGGGGTGACATTAAAGAGCAGTACTTC

v_call: TRBV5-1
d_call: TRBD1
cdr3_length: 13
j_call: TRBJ1-1
clone_size: NA
cdr3_aa: CASSGTVYTEAFF
cdr3_nt: TGCGCCAGCAGCGGGACAGTATACACTGAAGCTTTCTTT

v_call: TRBV27
d_call: TRBD2
cdr3_length: 17
j_call: TRBJ2-2
clone_size: NA
cdr3_aa: CASSFWASGSLTGELFF
cdr3_nt: TGTGCCAGCAGTTTCTGGGCTAGCGGGAGTCTGACCGGGGAGCTGTTTTTT

v_call: TRBV18
d_call: NA
cdr3_length: 13
j_call: TRBJ1-1
clone_size: once
cdr3_aa: CASSPGEGTEAFF
cdr3_nt: TGTGCCAGCTCACCAGGGGAGGGGACTGAAGCTTTCTTT

v_call: TRBV5-1
d_call: TRBD2
cdr3_length: 15
j_call: TRBJ2-7
clone_size: NA
cdr3_aa: CASSPGAGGRNEQYF
cdr3_nt: TGCGCCAGCAGCCCGGGAGCGGGAGGGCGTAACGAGCAGTACTTC

v_call: TRBV7-2
d_call: NA
cdr3_length: 12
j_call: TRBJ2-1
clone_size: NA
cdr3_aa: CASSSSRGEQFF
cdr3_nt: TGTGCCAGCAGCTCGTCCCGGGGTGAGCAGTTCTTC

v_call: TRBV19
d_call: NA
cdr3_length: 15
j_call: TRBJ1-2
clone_size: few
cdr3_aa: CASSPPGLVDYGYTF
cdr3_nt: TGTGCCAGTAGTCCCCCCGGGTTGGTGGACTATGGCTACACCTTC

v_call: TRBV5-1
d_call: NA
cdr3_length: 15
j_call: TRBJ1-2
clone_size: NA
cdr3_aa: CASSVEIGANYGYTF
cdr3_nt: TGCGCCAGCAGCGTAGAGATCGGAGCTAACTATGGCTACACCTTC

v_call: TRBV28
d_call: NA
cdr3_length: 14
j_call: TRBJ2-3
clone_size: NA
cdr3_aa: CASRSGGLRDTQYF
cdr3_nt: TGTGCCAGCAGATCTGGGGGCCTCAGGGATACGCAGTATTTT

v_call: TRBV7-2
d_call: NA
cdr3_length: 14
j_call: TRBJ2-3
clone_size: NA
cdr3_aa: CASSLRTGTDTQYF
cdr3_nt: TGTGCCAGCAGCCTCCGGACAGGCACAGATACGCAGTATTTT

v_call: TRBV19
d_call: TRBD1
cdr3_length: 14
j_call: TRBJ2-7
clone_size: NA
cdr3_aa: CASRPTGKTYEQYF
cdr3_nt: TGTGCCAGCCGCCCGACAGGGAAAACCTACGAGCAGTACTTC

v_call: TRBV29-1
d_call: NA
cdr3_length: 12
j_call: TRBJ2-1
clone_size: NA
cdr3_aa: CSVVSGSNEQFF
cdr3_nt: TGCAGCGTCGTGTCCGGGAGCAATGAGCAGTTCTTC

v_call: TRBV18
d_call: TRBD2
cdr3_length: 15
j_call: TRBJ2-1
clone_size: NA
cdr3_aa: CASSPGGGTYNEQFF
cdr3_nt: TGTGCCAGCTCACCAGGCGGGGGGACATACAATGAGCAGTTCTTC

v_call: TRBV7-9
d_call: TRBD1
cdr3_length: 17
j_call: TRBJ1-5
clone_size: NA
cdr3_aa: CASILCRDRGRWQPQHF
cdr3_nt: TGTGCCAGCATCCTGTGCCGGGACAGGGGAAGATGGCAGCCCCAGCATTTT

v_call: TRBV21-1
d_call: NA
cdr3_length: 15
j_call: TRBJ2-7
clone_size: NA
cdr3_aa: CASSKLSGRGYEQYF
cdr3_nt: TGTGCCAGCAGCAAACTTAGCGGGAGAGGCTACGAGCAGTACTTC